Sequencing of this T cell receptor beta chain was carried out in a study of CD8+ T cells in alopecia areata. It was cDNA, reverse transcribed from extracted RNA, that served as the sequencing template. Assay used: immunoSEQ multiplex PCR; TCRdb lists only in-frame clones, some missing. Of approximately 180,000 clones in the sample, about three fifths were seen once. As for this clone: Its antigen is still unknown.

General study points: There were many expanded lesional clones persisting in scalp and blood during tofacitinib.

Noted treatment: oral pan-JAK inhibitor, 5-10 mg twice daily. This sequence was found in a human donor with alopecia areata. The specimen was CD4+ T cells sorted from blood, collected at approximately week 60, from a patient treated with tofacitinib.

Written as DNA, the CDR3 is TGTGCCAGCAGTTACTCGGGCCTGGACGTGGAGACCCAGTACTTC. It yields the protein CASSYSGLDVETQYF. The chain has TRBV6-6 and TRBJ2-5, with D uncertain. The CDR3 spans 15 residues. In germline, CDR1 is MNHNY, CDR2 SVGAGI (reference sequence). Trimming removed 0 bases from V and 5 bases from J, with 13 bases in between.